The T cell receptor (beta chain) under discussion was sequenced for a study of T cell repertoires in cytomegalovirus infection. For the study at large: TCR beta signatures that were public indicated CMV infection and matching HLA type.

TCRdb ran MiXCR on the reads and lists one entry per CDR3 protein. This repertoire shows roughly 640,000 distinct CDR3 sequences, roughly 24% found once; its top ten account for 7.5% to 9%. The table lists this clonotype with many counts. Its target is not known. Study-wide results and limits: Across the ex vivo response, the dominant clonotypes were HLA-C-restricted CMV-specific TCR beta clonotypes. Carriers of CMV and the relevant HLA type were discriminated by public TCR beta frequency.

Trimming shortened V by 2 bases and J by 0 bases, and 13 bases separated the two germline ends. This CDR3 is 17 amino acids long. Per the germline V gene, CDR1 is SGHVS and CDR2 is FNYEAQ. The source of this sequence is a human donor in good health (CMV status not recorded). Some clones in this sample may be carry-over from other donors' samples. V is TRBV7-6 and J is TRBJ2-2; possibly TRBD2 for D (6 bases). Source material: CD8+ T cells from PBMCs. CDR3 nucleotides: TGTGCCAGCAGCTTAAGGGCGGGAAATCCGAACACCGGGGAGCTGTTTTTT. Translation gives CASSLRAGNPNTGELFF.